This record looks at one T cell receptor (beta chain) sequence and its context. The sample is drawn from a study of beta chain features in type 1 diabetes. Expressed TCRB transcripts were sequenced because the isolated RNA had all been reverse transcribed beforehand. The data were produced by immunoSEQ multiplex PCR, yet TCRdb's version contains in-frame clones alone and is incomplete. The sample yields some 300,000 clones, 7.5% to 9.5% seen once. The CDR3 extends over 15 amino acids. Germline V gene sequence: CDR1 SEHNR, CDR2 FQNEAQ (reference sequence). V lost 2 bases and J 0 bases, leaving 10 bases between the germline ends.

The TCR sequence derives from a woman between 18 and 30 years old in good health. Sequencing input: central memory CD4+ T cells from blood. The chain has TRBV7-9 and TRBJ1-2; TRBD1 is a possible D gene (5 bases). This chain's CDR3 is CASSLQGGANYGYTF. The CDR3 DNA reads TGTGCCAGCAGCTTACAAGGAGGGGCTAACTATGGCTACACCTTC.